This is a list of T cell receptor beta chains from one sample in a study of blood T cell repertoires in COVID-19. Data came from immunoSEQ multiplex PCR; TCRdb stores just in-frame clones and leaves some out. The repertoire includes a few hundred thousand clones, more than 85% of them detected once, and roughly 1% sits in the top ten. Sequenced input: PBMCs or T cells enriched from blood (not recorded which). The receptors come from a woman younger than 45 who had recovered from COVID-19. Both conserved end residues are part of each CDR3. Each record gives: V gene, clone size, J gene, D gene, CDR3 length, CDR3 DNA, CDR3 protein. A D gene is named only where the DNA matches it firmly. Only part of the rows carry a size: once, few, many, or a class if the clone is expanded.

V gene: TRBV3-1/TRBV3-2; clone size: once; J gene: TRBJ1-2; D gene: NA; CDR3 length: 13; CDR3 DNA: TGTGCCAGCAGCCCCAGTGAGGATCGGGGCTACACCTTC; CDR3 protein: CASSPSEDRGYTF
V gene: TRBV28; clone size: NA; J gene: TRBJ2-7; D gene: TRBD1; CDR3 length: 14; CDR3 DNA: TGTGCCAGCAGTCCCCGGACAGGGGGGCACGAGCAGTACTTC; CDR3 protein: CASSPRTGGHEQYF
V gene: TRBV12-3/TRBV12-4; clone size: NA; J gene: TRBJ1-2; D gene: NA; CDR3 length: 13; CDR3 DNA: TGTGCCAGCAGCCCGATCCCAGACTATGGCTACACCTTC; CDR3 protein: CASSPIPDYGYTF
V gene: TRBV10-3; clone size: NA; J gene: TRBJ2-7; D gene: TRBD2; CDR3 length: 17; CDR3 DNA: TGTGCCATCAGTGAGTCGGGAGGGGCGCTAAGGGGCTACGAGCAGTACTTC; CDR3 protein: CAISESGGALRGYEQYF
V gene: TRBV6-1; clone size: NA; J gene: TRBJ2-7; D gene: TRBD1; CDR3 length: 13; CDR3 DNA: TGTGCCAGCAGTGAGGACAGGGCCTACGAGCAGTACTTC; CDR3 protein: CASSEDRAYEQYF
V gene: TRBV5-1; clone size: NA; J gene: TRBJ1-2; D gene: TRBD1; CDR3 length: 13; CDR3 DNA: TGCGCCAGCAGCGACGGACAGGGGAGGGGCTACACCTTC; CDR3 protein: CASSDGQGRGYTF
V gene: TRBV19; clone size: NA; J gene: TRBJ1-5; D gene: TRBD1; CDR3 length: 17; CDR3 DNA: TGTGCCAGTAGTATCCGGGCGACAGGGTTGAGCAATCAGCCCCAGCATTTT; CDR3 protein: CASSIRATGLSNQPQHF
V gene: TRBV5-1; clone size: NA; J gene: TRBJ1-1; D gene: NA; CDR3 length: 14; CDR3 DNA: TGCGCCAGCAGCTTGGTGCCAGAGAACACTGAAGCTTTCTTT; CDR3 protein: CASSLVPENTEAFF
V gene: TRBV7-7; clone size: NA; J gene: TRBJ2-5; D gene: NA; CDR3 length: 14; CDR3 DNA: TGTGCCAGCAGCTCAAGTACAGGGGGGGGGACCCAGTACTTC; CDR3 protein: CASSSSTGGGTQYF
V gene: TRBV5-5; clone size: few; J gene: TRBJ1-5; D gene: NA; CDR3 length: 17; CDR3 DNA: TGTGCCAGCAGCCTCACTGGATTGCAGAGTCGGGATCAGCCCCAGCATTTT; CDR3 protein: CASSLTGLQSRDQPQHF
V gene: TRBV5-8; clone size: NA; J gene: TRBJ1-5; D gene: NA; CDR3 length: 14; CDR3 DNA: TGTGCCAGCAGCTCCCGAAGGGGAGGTCAGCCCCAGCATTTT; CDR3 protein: CASSSRRGGQPQHF
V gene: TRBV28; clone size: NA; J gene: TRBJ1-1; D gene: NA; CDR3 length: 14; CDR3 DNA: TGTGCCAGCAGTTCTCCTACGGGGTGGACTGAAGCTTTCTTT; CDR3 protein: CASSSPTGWTEAFF
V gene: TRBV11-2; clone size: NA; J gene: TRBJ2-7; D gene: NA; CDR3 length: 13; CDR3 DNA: TGTGCCAGCAGACCTAGGTCGGTGAGAGAGCAGTACTTC; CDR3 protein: CASRPRSVREQYF
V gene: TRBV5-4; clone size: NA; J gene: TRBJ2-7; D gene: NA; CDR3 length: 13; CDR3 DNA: TGTGCCAGCAGCTGGGACACATCCTACGAGCAGTACTTC; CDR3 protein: CASSWDTSYEQYF
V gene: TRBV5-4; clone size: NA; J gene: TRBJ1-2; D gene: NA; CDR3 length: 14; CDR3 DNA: TGTGCCAGCAGCTTGTCCGGGGCTAACTATGGCTACACCTTC; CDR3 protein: CASSLSGANYGYTF
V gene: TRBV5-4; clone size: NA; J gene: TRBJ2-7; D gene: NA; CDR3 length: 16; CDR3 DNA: TGTGCCAGCAGCGGCGGGCCGGGCCCCGTAGGGTACGAGCAGTACTTC; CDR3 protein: CASSGGPGPVGYEQYF
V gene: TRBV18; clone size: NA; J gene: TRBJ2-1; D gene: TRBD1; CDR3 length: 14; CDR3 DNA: TGTGCCAGCTCACCGGACAGGGAGTGGAATGAGCAGTTCTTC; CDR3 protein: CASSPDREWNEQFF
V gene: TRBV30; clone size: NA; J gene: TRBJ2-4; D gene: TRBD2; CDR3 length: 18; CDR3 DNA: TGTGCCTGGAGTAGGAGACTAGCGGGGACCCGGGCCAAAAACATTCAGTACTTC; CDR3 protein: CAWSRRLAGTRAKNIQYF
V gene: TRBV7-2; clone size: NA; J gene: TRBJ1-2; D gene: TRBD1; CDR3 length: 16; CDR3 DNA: TGTGCCAGCAGCTTAACCAGGACAGGGGGTCGCTATGGCTACACCTTC; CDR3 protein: CASSLTRTGGRYGYTF
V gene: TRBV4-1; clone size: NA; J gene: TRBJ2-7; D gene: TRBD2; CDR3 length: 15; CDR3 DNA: TGCGCCAGCAGCCAAGCTTCTAGCGGGGGCTACGAGCAGTACTTC; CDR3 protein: CASSQASSGGYEQYF
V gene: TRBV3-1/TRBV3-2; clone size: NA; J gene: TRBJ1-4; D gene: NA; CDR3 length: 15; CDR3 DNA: TGTGCCAGCAGCAGCCCGGCAGGGCCCGGTGAAAAACTGTTTTTT; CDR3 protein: CASSSPAGPGEKLFF
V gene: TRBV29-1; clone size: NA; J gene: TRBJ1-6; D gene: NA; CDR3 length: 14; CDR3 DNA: TGCAGCGAGCTGCTGGGGGGCTATAATTCACCCCTCCACTTT; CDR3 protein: CSELLGGYNSPLHF
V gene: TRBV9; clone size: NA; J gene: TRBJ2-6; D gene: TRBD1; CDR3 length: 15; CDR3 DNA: TGTGCCAGCAGCAACCTAGGACAGGCCCAACGGGTCCTGACTTTC; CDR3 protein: CASSNLGQAQRVLTF
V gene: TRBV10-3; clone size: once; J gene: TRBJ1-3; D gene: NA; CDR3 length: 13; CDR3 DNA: TGTGCCACAACGCCAGGGGAGGGAAACACCATATATTTT; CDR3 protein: CATTPGEGNTIYF
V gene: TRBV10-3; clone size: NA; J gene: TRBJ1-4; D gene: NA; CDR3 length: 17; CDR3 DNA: TGTGCCATCAGTGAGTCAAAATTAGGGGGGGGGAATGAAAAACTGTTTTTT; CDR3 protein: CAISESKLGGGNEKLFF
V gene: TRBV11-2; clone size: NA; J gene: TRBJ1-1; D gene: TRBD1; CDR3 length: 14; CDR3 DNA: TGTGCCAGCGAGGAAGGACAGGGTTTCACTGAAGCTTTCTTT; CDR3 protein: CASEEGQGFTEAFF
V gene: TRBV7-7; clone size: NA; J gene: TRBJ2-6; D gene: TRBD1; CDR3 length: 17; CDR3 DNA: TGTGCCAGCAGCCCCAGGACAGGGGGGTCTGGGGCCAACGTCCTGACTTTC; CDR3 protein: CASSPRTGGSGANVLTF
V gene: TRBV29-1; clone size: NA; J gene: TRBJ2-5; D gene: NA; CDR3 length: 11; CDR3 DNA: TGCAGCGCAAACAGAGGGGAGACCCAGTACTTC; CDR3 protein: CSANRGETQYF
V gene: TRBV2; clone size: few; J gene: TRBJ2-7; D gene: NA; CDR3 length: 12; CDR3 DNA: TGTGCCAGCCAGGAGGGTGGCTACGAGCAGTACTTC; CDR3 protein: CASQEGGYEQYF